Listed below are T cell receptor beta chains from one sample, sequenced in a study of cytomegalovirus exposure and HLA in healthy donors. Sequencing was performed with immunoSEQ multiplex PCR; in TCRdb, only in-frame clones are kept and a portion is missing. The sample comprises under 130,000 clones, 76% of which are singletons, and around 8.4% rests with the top ten. The specimen was PBMCs. The receptors originated from a man between 35 and 55 years old in good health and CMV-seropositive. The CDR3 runs from the conserved cysteine through the conserved F or W. The D gene is left open where the match is weak. Where a row states a size, it is once, few, many or the class of an expanded clone; other rows omit it.

TRBJ2-7 | NA | TRBD1 | TRBV11-3 | CASSKRTGSGEQYF | TGTGCCAGCAGCAAGAGGACAGGGAGCGGCGAGCAGTACTTC
TRBJ1-2 | once | TRBD1 | TRBV18 | CASSPGQGGNYGYTF | TGTGCCAGCTCACCCGGACAGGGCGGTAACTATGGCTACACCTTC
TRBJ2-3 | NA | TRBD2 | TRBV29-1 | CSVWTSGTDTQYF | TGCAGCGTGTGGACTAGCGGCACAGATACGCAGTATTTT
TRBJ2-6 | few | TRBD1 | TRBV11-3 | CASSPRTGYAGANVLTF | TGTGCCAGCAGCCCGAGGACAGGGTACGCTGGGGCCAACGTCCTGACTTTC
TRBJ2-2 | once | TRBD2 | TRBV7-3 | CASSLNAGVLPGELFF | TGTGCCAGCAGCTTAAACGCGGGGGTCCTGCCCGGGGAGCTGTTTTTT
TRBJ2-3 | NA | NA | TRBV4-1 | CASSQGGARADTQYF | TGCGCCAGCAGCCAAGGCGGGGCTAGGGCAGATACGCAGTATTTT
TRBJ2-1 | NA | TRBD1 | TRBV10-3 | CAIRPKGQGIQDEQFF | TGTGCCATCAGACCTAAAGGACAGGGAATCCAAGATGAGCAGTTCTTC
TRBJ2-3 | NA | TRBD1 | TRBV18 | CASSSGTVLDTQYF | TGTGCCAGCTCATCAGGGACAGTGTTGGATACGCAGTATTTT
TRBJ2-7 | NA | NA | TRBV28 | CASSLSSYEQYF | TGTGCCAGCAGTTTGAGCTCCTACGAGCAGTACTTC
TRBJ2-3 | once | TRBD2 | TRBV11-2 | CASSSGSSGRGDTQYF | TGTGCCAGCAGCTCCGGCTCTAGCGGGAGGGGAGATACGCAGTATTTT
TRBJ2-1 | NA | NA | TRBV7-2 | CASSLGLSWAGGNEQFF | TGTGCCAGCAGCTTAGGGTTAAGCTGGGCAGGAGGAAATGAGCAGTTCTTC
TRBJ2-2 | once | TRBD2 | TRBV7-9 | CASSSGLAPTGELFF | TGTGCCAGCAGCTCGGGACTAGCGCCTACCGGGGAGCTGTTTTTT
TRBJ1-2 | NA | TRBD1 | TRBV11-2 | CASSFGTGKNYGYTF | TGTGCCAGCAGCTTCGGGACAGGGAAGAACTATGGCTACACCTTC
TRBJ1-1 | NA | NA | TRBV6-1 | CASSGLVEAFF | TGTGCCAGCAGTGGCCTAGTTGAAGCTTTCTTT
TRBJ2-7 | NA | TRBD1 | TRBV7-3 | CASSPLPGQGAHEQYF | TGTGCCAGCAGCCCTTTACCGGGACAGGGGGCTCACGAGCAGTACTTC
TRBJ2-5 | NA | NA | TRBV4-3 | CASSQVASGTLKETQYF | TGCGCCAGCAGCCAAGTGGCCAGCGGCACGTTGAAAGAGACCCAGTACTTC
TRBJ2-5 | once | TRBD1 | TRBV13 | CASSTRTGQETQYF | TGTGCCAGCAGCACTCGGACAGGACAAGAGACCCAGTACTTC
TRBJ2-4 | NA | NA | TRBV11-3 | CASSLDSRIQYF | TGTGCCAGCAGCTTAGATTCGAGGATTCAGTACTTC
TRBJ2-3 | NA | TRBD2 | TRBV5-4 | CASSGRDSGSADTQYF | TGTGCCAGCAGCGGCCGTGATAGCGGGAGCGCAGATACGCAGTATTTT
TRBJ1-5 | NA | NA | TRBV5-6 | CASSSGEGPQHF | TGTGCCAGCAGCTCGGGAGAGGGGCCCCAGCATTTT
TRBJ2-5 | NA | NA | TRBV2 | CASMTDTETQYF | TGTGCCAGCATGACAGATACAGAGACCCAGTACTTC
TRBJ2-7 | NA | NA | TRBV30 | CAWSAWGDEQYF | TGTGCCTGGAGTGCGTGGGGGGACGAGCAGTACTTC
TRBJ2-6 | NA | TRBD2 | TRBV4-2 | CASSQDPAGGTGANVLTF | TGTGCCAGCAGCCAAGATCCAGCGGGAGGCACTGGGGCCAACGTCCTGACTTTC
TRBJ2-7 | NA | NA | TRBV14 | CASSPPRGEQYF | TGTGCCAGCAGCCCGCCTCGGGGCGAGCAGTACTTC